These 6 T cell receptor beta chains share one sample of origin, sequenced in a study of blood T cells in healthy people across ages. A second PCR of roughly 7 to 11 cycles used a sample-barcoded 5' primer and a J-beta primer mix. In TCRdb, the 5' RACE reads were re-called with MiXCR into one record per CDR3 protein. The sample includes roughly 700,000 distinct CDR3 sequences, approximately 49% seen only once; the top ten take roughly a third. Sequenced material: blood. These TCRs come from a woman aged 60-75 years in good health.

This clonotype appeared a few times. V usage is TRBV20-1 and J usage is TRBJ2-5; 7 bases map to TRBD2. The J segment lost 2 bases and the V segment lost 7 bases, leaving 22 bases of the junction unmatched. The CDR3 is 18 amino acids. Germline CDR1 and CDR2: DFQATT and SNEGSKA (reference sequence). The CDR3 nucleotides read TGCAGTGTTCCCGCACCTCCGGGACTACTAGGACTGCAAGAGACCCAGTACTTC. Protein sequence: CSVPAPPGLLGLQETQYF.

The chain carries TRBV7-2 and TRBJ2-3; D is uncertain. Germline-derived CDR1 and CDR2 are SGHTA and FQGNSA. The CDR3 is made up of 16 amino acids. Trimming took 4 bases from V and 0 from J, leaving 14 bases between them. The CDR3 sequence: CASSSISYPSTDTQYF. CDR3 in DNA: TGTGCCAGCAGCTCGATTAGTTACCCTAGCACAGATACGCAGTATTTT.

J is TRBJ2-1 and V is TRBV24-1; TRBD1 agrees at 8 bases. Losses at the gene ends were 2 bases for V and 3 bases for J; bases not matched to a gene: 5. The CDR3 totals 16 residues. Germline V gives CDR1 KGHDR, CDR2 SFDVKD. Written as DNA, the CDR3 is TGTGCCACCAGTGATTCAGGGGGCTTAAGCTACAATGAGCAGTTCTTC. This encodes CATSDSGGLSYNEQFF.

The genes are TRBV14 and TRBJ1-1; 8 bases agree with TRBD1. The V segment lost 3 bases and the J segment 0 bases; nucleotides outside the gene matches: 6. Germline CDR1 and CDR2: SGHDN and FVKESK. This CDR3 has 16 residues. The CDR3 reads CASSHDRGTLNTEAFF. The CDR3 region has the DNA TGTGCCAGCAGCCATGACAGGGGAACCTTGAACACTGAAGCTTTCTTT.

This clonotype was seen a single time. This chain joins TRBV7-3 and TRBJ2-1; either TRBD1 or TRBD2 may fit D (5 bases each). The CDR3 covers 13 residues. Germline values: CDR1 SGHTA, CDR2 FQGTGA. The germline V and J ends were trimmed by 5 bases and 10 bases, with 15 bases remaining between them. CDR3: CASSPFREREQFF. The CDR3 region has the DNA TGTGCCAGCAGCCCCTTCAGGGAGCGGGAGCAGTTCTTC.

The chain couples TRBV4-2 to TRBJ2-1; unclear D gene. Trimming removed 3 bases from V and 6 bases from J, with 9 bases in between. The length of the CDR3 is 13 residues. Germline values: CDR1 LGHNA, CDR2 YNFKEQ. CDR3 nucleotides: TGTGCCAGCAGCCATTCTGTCGTCAATGAGCAGTTCTTC. Protein product: CASSHSVVNEQFF.